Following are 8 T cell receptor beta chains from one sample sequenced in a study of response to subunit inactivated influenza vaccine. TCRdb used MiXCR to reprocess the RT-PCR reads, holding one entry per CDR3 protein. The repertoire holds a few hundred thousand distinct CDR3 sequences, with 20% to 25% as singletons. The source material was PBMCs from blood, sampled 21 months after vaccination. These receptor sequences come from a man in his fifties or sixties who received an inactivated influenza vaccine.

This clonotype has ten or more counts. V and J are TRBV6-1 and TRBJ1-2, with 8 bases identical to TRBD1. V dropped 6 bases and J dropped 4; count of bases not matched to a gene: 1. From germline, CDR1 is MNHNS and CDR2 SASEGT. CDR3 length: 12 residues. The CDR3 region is CASSGTGYGYTF. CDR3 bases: TGTGCCAGCAGCGGGACAGGCTATGGCTACACCTTC.

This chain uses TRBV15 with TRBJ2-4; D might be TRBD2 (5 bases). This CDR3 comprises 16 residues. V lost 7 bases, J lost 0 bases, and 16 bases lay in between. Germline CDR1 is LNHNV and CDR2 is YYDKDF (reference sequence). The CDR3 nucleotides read TGTGCCACCACCTCAAGAGCGGACTCAGCCAAAAACATTCAGTACTTC. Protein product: CATTSRADSAKNIQYF.

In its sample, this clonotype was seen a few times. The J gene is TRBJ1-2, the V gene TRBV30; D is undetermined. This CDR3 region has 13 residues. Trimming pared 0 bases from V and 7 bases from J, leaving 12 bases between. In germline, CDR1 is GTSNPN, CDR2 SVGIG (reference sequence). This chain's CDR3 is CAWSVTGNLGYTF. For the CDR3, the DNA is TGTGCCTGGAGTGTAACGGGAAATCTTGGCTACACCTTC. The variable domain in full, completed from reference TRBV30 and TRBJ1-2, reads SQTIHQWPATLVQPVGSPLSLECTVEGTSNPNLYWYRQAAGRGLQLLFYSVGIGQISSEVPQNLSASRPQDRQFILSSKKLLLSDSGFYLCAWSVTGNLGYTFGSGTRLTVV.

The CDR3 DNA follows: TGTGCCAGCAGCCCAGAGGGGACCGCGACCGGGGAGCTGTTTTTT. Protein product: CASSPEGTATGELFF. The rearrangement uses TRBV7-8 and TRBJ2-2; either TRBD1 or TRBD2 may fit D (5 bases each). V lost 5 bases to trimming and J lost 5 bases, with 15 bases between them. Germline V gene sequence: CDR1 SGHVS, CDR2 FQNEAQ. CDR3 length: 15 amino acids. Variable domain in full (rest from reference TRBV7-8 and TRBJ2-2): GAGVSQSPRYKVAKRGQDVALRCDPISGHVSLFWYQQALGQGPEFLTYFQNEAQLDKSGLPSDRFFAERPEGSVSTLKIQRTQQEDSAVYLCASSPEGTATGELFFGEGSRLTVL.

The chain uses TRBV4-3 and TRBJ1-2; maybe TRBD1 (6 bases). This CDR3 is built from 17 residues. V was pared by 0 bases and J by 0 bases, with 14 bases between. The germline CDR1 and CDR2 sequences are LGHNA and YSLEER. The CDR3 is CASSQDPDGQTNYGYTF. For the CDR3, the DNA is TGCGCCAGCAGCCAAGACCCTGATGGACAGACTAACTATGGCTACACCTTC.

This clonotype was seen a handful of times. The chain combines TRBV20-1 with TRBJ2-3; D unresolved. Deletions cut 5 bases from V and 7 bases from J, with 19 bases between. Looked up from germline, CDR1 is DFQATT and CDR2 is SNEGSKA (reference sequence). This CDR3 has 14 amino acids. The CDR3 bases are TGCAGTGCTCAAAGTTTCGCGGAACGGAATACGCAGTATTTT. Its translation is CSAQSFAERNTQYF.

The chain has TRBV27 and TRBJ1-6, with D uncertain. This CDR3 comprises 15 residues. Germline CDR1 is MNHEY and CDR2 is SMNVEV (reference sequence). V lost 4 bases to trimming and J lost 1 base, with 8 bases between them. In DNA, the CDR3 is TGTGCCAGCAGTTCCCGGGGTTCCTATAATTCACCCCTCCACTTT. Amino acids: CASSSRGSYNSPLHF.

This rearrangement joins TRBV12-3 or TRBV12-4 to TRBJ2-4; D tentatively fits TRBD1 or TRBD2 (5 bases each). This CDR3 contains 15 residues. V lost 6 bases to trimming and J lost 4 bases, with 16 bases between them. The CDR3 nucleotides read TGTGCCAGCAGATCCCTTCGGGGCGGAAAAAACATTCAGTACTTC. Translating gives CASRSLRGGKNIQYF.